The 19 T cell receptor beta chains given below trace back to one sample, sequenced in a study of cytotoxic CD8 clonotypes in ibrutinib-treated CLL. Method: immunoSEQ multiplex PCR; TCRdb's copy keeps in-frame clones and lacks some. The sample lists around 310,000 clones, about 80% occurring once. The sequences come from PBMCs, collected before ibrutinib treatment. The receptor set was obtained from a human donor with chronic lymphocytic leukemia.

J is TRBJ1-1 and V is TRBV28; D is ambiguous. Trimming stripped 4 bases from V and 3 bases from J, with 6 bases between. The CDR3 covers 12 residues. Germline loops: CDR1 MDHEN, CDR2 SYDVKM. The CDR3 spells CASSSLHTEAFF. DNA for the CDR3: TGTGCCAGCAGTTCTCTGCACACTGAAGCTTTCTTT.

This rearrangement joins TRBV11-3 to TRBJ2-2, with D unclear. The V end was cut by 0 bases, the J end by 2 bases, with 7 bases between. The CDR3 sequence is 15 residues long. Germline loops: CDR1 SGHNT, CDR2 YENEEA. The CDR3 protein is CASSLDRLNTGELFF. CDR3 nucleotides: TGTGCCAGCAGCTTAGACAGATTAAACACCGGGGAGCTGTTTTTT.

This chain connects TRBV18 to TRBJ2-5; perhaps D is TRBD1 or TRBD2 (6 bases each). Germline V gene lookup returns CDR1 KGHSH and CDR2 LQKENI. This CDR3 contains 12 residues. V lost 3 bases and J 5 bases, leaving 7 bases between the germline ends. The CDR3 spells CASSPGGETQYF. In DNA form, the CDR3 reads TGTGCCAGCTCACCGGGGGGCGAGACCCAGTACTTC.

This clone was seen just once. This chain uses TRBV30 with TRBJ2-7; D perhaps matches TRBD2 (6 bases). The V gene's germline CDR1 is GTSNPN and CDR2 SVGIG (reference sequence). Trimming shortened V by 3 bases and J by 0 bases, and 9 bases separated the two germline ends. This CDR3 contains 13 residues. Here the CDR3 DNA reads TGTGCCTGGAGCCAGCGGGCCTCCTACGAGCAGTACTTC. Encoded protein: CAWSQRASYEQYF.

The chain carries TRBV18 and TRBJ2-7, with D hard to call. Trimming cost V 3 bases and J 3 bases, with 12 bases left between them. Germline V gives CDR1 KGHSH, CDR2 LQKENI. The CDR3 spans 14 residues. Written as DNA, the CDR3 is TGTGCCAGCTCACCGTCGGCTAGTCGCTACGAGCAGTACTTC. Its protein is CASSPSASRYEQYF.

This clone was found a few times. V gene TRBV28 combines with J gene TRBJ1-2; 8 positions agree with TRBD1. Per germline, CDR1 MDHEN and CDR2 SYDVKM. This CDR3 is built from 14 residues. V gave up 6 bases and J gave up 5 bases; unmatched junction bases: 8. In DNA, the CDR3 is TGTGCCAGCAGCACATACAGGGGGTTGTATGGCTACACCTTC. Its translation is CASSTYRGLYGYTF.

This rearrangement joins TRBV4-3 to TRBJ2-2, with 7 bases lining up with TRBD1. This CDR3 has 17 amino acids. From germline, CDR1 is LGHNA and CDR2 YSLEER. With 3 bases clipped from V and 0 bases from J, the junction kept 7 bases outside the gene matches. The CDR3 is CASSQPGQFANTGELFF. The CDR3 nucleotides are TGCGCCAGCAGCCAGCCGGGACAGTTCGCGAACACCGGGGAGCTGTTTTTT.

The CDR3 DNA reads TGTGCCAGCAGCTCCGATCGAGAGCAGTTCTTC. Translating it yields CASSSDREQFF. This chain connects TRBV7-9 to TRBJ2-1; D call uncertain. Trimming removed 4 bases at V and 10 bases at J, with 8 bases between. Germline V gene lookup returns CDR1 SEHNR and CDR2 FQNEAQ (reference sequence). This CDR3 region has 11 residues. Based on the CDR3 plus reference TRBV7-9 and TRBJ2-1, the full variable domain is DTGVSQNPRHKITKRGQNVTFRCDPISEHNRLYWYRQTLGQGPEFLTYFQNEAQLEKSRLLSDRFSAERPKGSFSTLEIQRTEQGDSAMYLCASSSDREQFFGPGTRLTVL.

The chain carries TRBV5-6 and TRBJ2-7; D is unclear. Between the trimmed V and J ends, which lost 1 base and 5 bases, there was a span of 13 bases. CDR3 size: 14 residues. Germline-derived CDR1 and CDR2 are SGHDT and YYEEEE. The CDR3 is CASSLYGRRNEQYF. CDR3 nucleotide sequence: TGTGCCAGCAGCTTGTACGGGCGGCGAAACGAGCAGTACTTC.

The chain carries TRBV27 and TRBJ2-5; TRBD2 matches 8 bases. Unmatched junction bases numbered 0, after V lost 0 bases and J lost 0 bases. The CDR3 totals 15 residues. The germline V gene encodes CDR1 MNHEY and CDR2 SMNVEV (reference sequence). CDR3 sequence reads: CASSLSRGDQETQYF. In DNA form, the CDR3 reads TGTGCCAGCAGTTTATCGCGGGGGGACCAAGAGACCCAGTACTTC.

In its sample, this clone was seen a few times. V is TRBV5-1 and J is TRBJ2-2; perhaps TRBD1 as D (6 bases). Germline V gene data show CDR1 as SGHRS and CDR2 as YFSETQ. V lost 3 bases, J lost 2 bases, and 11 bases lay in between. The CDR3 covers 15 residues. The CDR3 DNA reads TGCGCCAGCAGCTCCAGGGGTATCAACACCGGGGAGCTGTTTTTT. This codes for CASSSRGINTGELFF.

The genes are TRBV29-1 and TRBJ2-5; no firm D call. Per the germline V gene, CDR1 is SQVTM and CDR2 is ANQGSEA. V lost 6 bases to trimming and J lost 2 bases, with 10 bases between them. CDR3 length: 12 residues. The DNA for the CDR3 is TGCAGCGTGAAAAAAGTACAAGAGACCCAGTACTTC. It specifies CSVKKVQETQYF.

This sequence joins TRBV5-6 and TRBJ1-2; D unclear. Germline V gene sequence: CDR1 SGHDT, CDR2 YYEEEE. With 1 base removed from V and 6 bases from J, the gap between germline ends came to 22 bases. This CDR3 has 17 amino acids. The CDR3 DNA is TGTGCCAGCAGCTTGAAGCTGTCGGGGTTTGATCCAAATGGCTACACCTTC. Its translation: CASSLKLSGFDPNGYTF.

V is TRBV11-2 and J is TRBJ1-2; D remains unclear. Trimming pared 2 bases from V and 8 bases from J, leaving 12 bases between. This CDR3 is built from 13 residues. In germline, CDR1 is SGHAT, CDR2 FQNNGV. CDR3 in amino acids: CASSLSRSFGYTF. For the CDR3, the DNA is TGTGCCAGCAGCTTATCCCGTAGCTTCGGCTACACCTTC.

The V and J genes are TRBV6-6 and TRBJ2-4; D is unclear. This CDR3 comprises 14 residues. Trimming removed 5 bases at V and 2 bases at J, with 10 bases between. The germline CDR1 and CDR2 sequences are MNHNY and SVGAGI (reference sequence). CDR3 nucleotides: TGTGCCAGCAGTCCCAGATTTACCAAAAACATTCAGTACTTC. It specifies CASSPRFTKNIQYF.

The gene calls are TRBV5-1 and TRBJ2-7; 10 nucleotides align to TRBD2. V dropped 2 bases and J dropped 3; count of bases not matched to a gene: 5. CDR1 and CDR2 from the germline V gene are SGHRS and YFSETQ. The CDR3 has 15 amino acids. The CDR3 DNA reads TGCGCCAGCAGCTTCGGACTAGCGGAGAGCTACGAGCAGTACTTC. Protein product: CASSFGLAESYEQYF.

V usage is TRBV29-1 and J usage is TRBJ2-7; 10 bases line up with TRBD2. CDR1 SQVTM and CDR2 ANQGSEA come from the germline V gene. V lost 5 bases, J lost 4 bases, and 5 bases stayed unmatched. The CDR3 is made up of 13 amino acids. The CDR3 here is CSVFASGSYEQYF. The CDR3 nucleotides read TGCAGCGTTTTCGCTAGCGGGAGTTACGAGCAGTACTTC.

As DNA, the CDR3 is TGCGCCAGCAGCCAAGGGTATGGACAGATGAACACTGAAGCTTTCTTT. Amino acids: CASSQGYGQMNTEAFF. The V gene is TRBV4-3, the J gene TRBJ1-1, with D tentatively TRBD1 (6 bases). Germline CDR1 reads LGHNA; CDR2 reads YSLEER. This CDR3 is built from 16 residues. The germline V and J ends were trimmed by 1 base and 0 bases, with 12 bases remaining between them.

The sample holds a few counts of this clone. This chain joins TRBV7-3 and TRBJ1-1, with D unclear. The germline CDR1 and CDR2 sequences are SGHTA and FQGTGA. V lost 0 bases and J lost 5, with 7 bases in between. The CDR3 covers 13 residues. CDR3 sequence: CASSLTGMTEAFF. The CDR3 DNA reads TGTGCCAGCAGCTTAACAGGGATGACTGAAGCTTTCTTT.